This is a list of T cell receptor beta chains from one sample in a study of blood T cell repertoires in COVID-19. The table came from immunoSEQ multiplex PCR; TCRdb's copy has only in-frame clones and leaves some out. Among about 150,000 clones listed, approximately 88% were seen once. The sequenced sample was peripheral blood. Source of these receptors: a human donor in a cohort sampled during active COVID-19. Both conserved end residues are part of each CDR3. The D gene is left open where the match is weak. A row's size may be missing; if present it is once, few, many or a size class.

j_gene	d_gene	v_gene	abundance	CDR3nt	CDR3aa
TRBJ1-6	.	TRBV19	few	TGTGCCAGTAGTATTCTAACACCAGGTGATTCACCCCTCCACTTT	CASSILTPGDSPLHF
TRBJ2-5	TRBD2	TRBV2	.	TGTGCCAGCAGTGGACTAGCGGGAAGGGGGGTTCAAGAGACCCAGTACTTC	CASSGLAGRGVQETQYF
TRBJ2-7	.	TRBV7-2	few	TGTGCCAGCTCTAATCAGGGCCTCCCCGAGCAGTACTTC	CASSNQGLPEQYF
TRBJ1-3	.	TRBV28	.	TGTGCCAGCACTAGAGGGTCGATGAACACCATATATTTT	CASTRGSMNTIYF
TRBJ2-1	TRBD2	TRBV15	.	TGTGCCACCAGCAGAGATTCAAGCGGGAGTTACAATGAGCAGTTCTTC	CATSRDSSGSYNEQFF
TRBJ1-4	.	TRBV30	.	TGTGCCTGGGAGGCCCAGAGAAATGAAAAACTGTTTTTT	CAWEAQRNEKLFF
TRBJ1-3	TRBD1	TRBV11-2	.	TGTGCCAGCAGCTTTTCAGGGGGCGCGGTCGGAAACACCATATATTTT	CASSFSGGAVGNTIYF
TRBJ1-3	TRBD1	TRBV4-1	.	TGCGCCAGCAGCCAAGAAGACAGGGGATTTGGAAACACCATATATTTT	CASSQEDRGFGNTIYF
TRBJ2-3	TRBD2	TRBV29-1	.	TGCAGCGTTCGGGGTTTAGATTGGAGCGGGAGCTGGACAGATACGCAGTATTTT	CSVRGLDWSGSWTDTQYF
TRBJ2-1	.	TRBV3-1/TRBV3-2	.	TGTGCCAGCAGCCAAGATATTGTAGAGGGCCATGAGCAGTTCTTC	CASSQDIVEGHEQFF
TRBJ2-2	.	TRBV5-6	.	TGTGCCAGCAGCCCCGAGCCAGCGGGTCGTACCGGGGAGCTGTTTTTT	CASSPEPAGRTGELFF
TRBJ2-4	TRBD2	TRBV24-1	.	TGTGCCCCACCGACTAGCGGGGGAGCCAAAAACATTCAGTACTTC	CAPPTSGGAKNIQYF
TRBJ2-7	TRBD2	TRBV7-3	.	TGTGCCAGCAGCTTAACGGGGGGGTCTAGCGGGCTCTACGAGCAGTACTTC	CASSLTGGSSGLYEQYF
TRBJ1-2	.	TRBV13	.	TGTGCCAGCAGCAAGACAGACTATGGCTACACCTTC	CASSKTDYGYTF
TRBJ1-1	TRBD1	TRBV14	.	TGTGCCAGCAGCCAAGATTCTCAGTACAGGGGCACTGAAGCTTTCTTT	CASSQDSQYRGTEAFF
TRBJ1-6	.	TRBV5-1	.	TGCGCCAGCAGCCGGACGGACATTTCACCCCTCCACTTT	CASSRTDISPLHF
TRBJ2-7	.	TRBV5-1	.	TGCGCCAGCACACTGGATGGGGCAGGTCGACGCTACGAGCAGTACTTC	CASTLDGAGRRYEQYF
TRBJ1-1	.	TRBV20-1	.	TGCAGTACAGGGTGGGAGACTGAAGCTTTCTTT	CSTGWETEAFF
TRBJ1-6	.	TRBV5-5	.	TGTGCCAGCAGCCCCAGGGTCTATAATTCACCCCTCCACTTT	CASSPRVYNSPLHF
TRBJ2-1	TRBD2	TRBV24-1	.	TGTGCCACCAGTTATCGGGGGACTAGCGGGAGGGCCCCCTACAATGAGCAGTTCTTC	CATSYRGTSGRAPYNEQFF
TRBJ1-1	TRBD1	TRBV19	.	TGTGCCAGTAGTCCGGGTCAGGGGGCCCCTCCGGGCAAAGCTTTCTTT	CASSPGQGAPPGKAFF
TRBJ2-2	TRBD2	TRBV27	.	TGTGCCAGCAGTGGGACTAGCGGGAGGGCCATGGCCGGGGAGCTGTTTTTT	CASSGTSGRAMAGELFF
TRBJ2-3	TRBD2	TRBV10-3	once	TGTGCCATCATGGGGACTAGCGGGAGGGAGGGGTCAGATACGCAGTATTTT	CAIMGTSGREGSDTQYF
TRBJ1-3	.	TRBV12-3/TRBV12-4	once	TGTGCCAGCAGTCTCTCGGACGGAGGGGCTTTT	CASSLSDGGAF
TRBJ1-3	TRBD1	TRBV5-4	.	TGTGCCAGCAGCCCTGGGACAGGAGCTGGAAACACCATATATTTT	CASSPGTGAGNTIYF
TRBJ1-3	.	TRBV27	.	TGTGCCAGCATTCTTGGAAACACCATATATTTT	CASILGNTIYF
TRBJ1-3	.	TRBV6-5	.	TGTGCCAGCAGTTACTCTATTGGAGGCGGAAACACCATATATTTT	CASSYSIGGGNTIYF
TRBJ1-5	.	TRBV27	.	TGTGCCAGCAGTACCGGACATTTGTCTCCCCAGCATTTT	CASSTGHLSPQHF
TRBJ2-3	TRBD2	TRBV30	.	TGTGCCTGGAGTACGGGGAGGGGCCCAGATACGCAGTATTTT	CAWSTGRGPDTQYF
TRBJ1-2	.	TRBV2	.	TGTGCCAGCACCAGACGGGGGGTTGGCTACACCTTC	CASTRRGVGYTF
TRBJ2-7	TRBD1	TRBV6-5	.	TGTGCCAGCAGAGCCGGGACAGGGGATCCCTACGAGCAGTACTTC	CASRAGTGDPYEQYF
TRBJ2-2	TRBD2	TRBV19	.	TGTGCCAGTAGGTTCCCGGGAGGAACCGGGGAGCTGTTTTTT	CASRFPGGTGELFF
TRBJ1-5	.	TRBV2	.	TGTGCCAGCAGGTCCGGACAGACTAGCAATCAGCCCCAGCATTTT	CASRSGQTSNQPQHF
TRBJ1-4	TRBD1	TRBV4-2	.	TGTGCCAGCACCACGAGACAGGGGGCGATGACTAATGAAAAACTGTTTTTT	CASTTRQGAMTNEKLFF
TRBJ2-1	.	TRBV9	.	TGTGCCAGCAGCGTAGGTTTACAGAGGGATGAGCAGTTCTTC	CASSVGLQRDEQFF
TRBJ1-3	TRBD1	TRBV19	once	TGTGCCAGTAGTCGGGACAGGGACTCTGGAAACACCATATATTTT	CASSRDRDSGNTIYF
TRBJ1-1	.	TRBV7-3	.	TGTGCCAGCAGCTCAAGGGGAGGGACTGAAGCTTTCTTT	CASSSRGGTEAFF
TRBJ2-1	TRBD1	TRBV6-4	.	TGTGCCAGCAGTGCGGGGACAGGGATCCCCGCGGCCCACAATGAGCAGTTCTTC	CASSAGTGIPAAHNEQFF
TRBJ2-5	.	TRBV27	.	TGTGCCAGCTCGTTGGGACATTTGGGAGAGACCCAGTACTTC	CASSLGHLGETQYF
TRBJ2-1	TRBD2	TRBV3-1/TRBV3-2	.	TGTGCCAGCAGCCAAAGGACTAGCGAAAACAATGAGCAGTTCTTC	CASSQRTSENNEQFF
TRBJ1-1	.	TRBV7-9	.	TGTGCCAGCAGCCCCACCTCCCTCAGGGCTGGGGTGAACACTGAAGCTTTCTTT	CASSPTSLRAGVNTEAFF
TRBJ2-3	.	TRBV2	.	TGTGCCAGCAGGCCTCGCGGGGGCACAGATACGCAGTATTTT	CASRPRGGTDTQYF
TRBJ1-2	.	TRBV6-5	.	TGTGCCAGCAGCCCGGGTTTCCCCACCTACTATGGCTACACCTTC	CASSPGFPTYYGYTF
TRBJ2-7	.	TRBV7-9	.	TGTGCCAGCAGCTTGATCGAGACCTACGAGCAGTACTTC	CASSLIETYEQYF
TRBJ2-2	TRBD1	TRBV19	.	TGTGCCAGTATCGACAGGGCGGACACCGGGGAGCTGTTTTTT	CASIDRADTGELFF
TRBJ2-3	TRBD2	TRBV19	.	TGTGCCAGTAGTATTAGCGGGGGGGGAGGAGATACGCAGTATTTT	CASSISGGGGDTQYF
TRBJ2-7	TRBD2	TRBV30	.	TGTGCCTGGAGTGCTCAACTAGCGGGAGCGCAGTACTTC	CAWSAQLAGAQYF
TRBJ2-1	TRBD2	TRBV11-3	.	TGTGCCAGCAGCTTCGGCGGGACTAGCCTCAATGAGCAGTTCTTC	CASSFGGTSLNEQFF
TRBJ1-2	.	TRBV5-1	.	TGCGCCAGCAGCTTGGCTGGGACATACGGCTACACCTTC	CASSLAGTYGYTF
TRBJ2-7	TRBD1	TRBV19	.	TGTGCCAGTAGTACTTCGACAGGGGGAGAGTACGAGCAGTACTTC	CASSTSTGGEYEQYF
TRBJ2-7	.	TRBV27	.	TGTGCCAGCAGTTTAAAGGGGCGAAGCTCCTACGAGCAGTACTTC	CASSLKGRSSYEQYF
TRBJ1-3	.	TRBV25-1	.	TGTGCCAGCAGTGCCCGCGGGGCTACTGGAAACACCATATATTTT	CASSARGATGNTIYF
TRBJ2-7	.	TRBV4-2	.	TGTGCCAGCAGCCAAAAACAGTCACTGGAGCAGTACTTC	CASSQKQSLEQYF
TRBJ2-1	TRBD2	TRBV3-1/TRBV3-2	once	TGTGCCAGCAGCCAAGGAGCGGGGACTTCCTACAATGAGCAGTTCTTC	CASSQGAGTSYNEQFF
TRBJ2-1	TRBD2	TRBV3-1/TRBV3-2	.	TGTGCCAGCAGCCCCGGACTAGCGGGAGGGGAGCAGTTCTTC	CASSPGLAGGEQFF
TRBJ2-2	TRBD2	TRBV18	.	TGTGCCAGCTCACTTGGACTAGCGGTAAACACCGGGGAGCTGTTTTTT	CASSLGLAVNTGELFF
TRBJ1-6	.	TRBV4-1	.	TGCGCCAGCAGCCAAGAGCGGGGGACCAGCTCCTATAATTCACCCCTCCACTTT	CASSQERGTSSYNSPLHF
TRBJ2-5	TRBD1	TRBV7-9	.	TGTGCCAGCAGCTTAAGACCGGGACAGGGGGCTAAAGAGACCCAGTACTTC	CASSLRPGQGAKETQYF
TRBJ2-5	.	TRBV5-1	.	TGCGCCAGCAGCACCGCCGGGACACAAGAGACCCAGTACTTC	CASSTAGTQETQYF
TRBJ2-2	.	TRBV7-9	.	TGTGCCAGCAGCCTAACCGGAGGGCACGCGAACACCGGGGAGCTGTTTTTT	CASSLTGGHANTGELFF